The 3 T cell receptor beta chains reported below all come from one sample, sequenced in a study of cytomegalovirus exposure and HLA in healthy donors. The PCR made use of 60 Vbeta and 13 Jbeta primers. Assay: immunoSEQ multiplex PCR; the TCRdb copy retains only in-frame clones and omits some. The sample yields 150,000 or so clones, roughly 80% seen once. Specimen: PBMCs. The origin of the receptors is a man younger than 40 in good health and CMV-seropositive.

This chain links TRBV28 with TRBJ1-2; D ambiguous. This CDR3 spans 13 amino acids. Trimming pared 6 bases from V and 2 bases from J, leaving 10 bases between. Germline V gene data show CDR1 as MDHEN and CDR2 as SYDVKM. The CDR3 nucleotides read TGTGCCAGCAGAAACACAGTCAACTATGGCTACACCTTC. This translates into CASRNTVNYGYTF.

The chain uses TRBV7-6 and TRBJ2-3; 16 bases are shared with TRBD2. The CDR3 extends over 17 amino acids. Trimming removed 5 bases from V and 5 bases from J; junction bases left unmatched: 7. CDR1 SGHVS and CDR2 FNYEAQ come from the germline V gene. The CDR3 nucleotides are TGTGCCAGCAGCCCGGGACTAGCGGGAGGGCTAAGAGATACGCAGTATTTT. This gives the protein CASSPGLAGGLRDTQYF.

This chain joins TRBV30 and TRBJ2-1; D gene uncertain. This CDR3 spans 13 amino acids. Deletions cut 4 bases from V and 0 bases from J, with 7 bases between. Germline values: CDR1 GTSNPN, CDR2 SVGIG (reference sequence). The chain's CDR3 is CAWTWSSYNEQFF. CDR3 sequence (DNA): TGTGCCTGGACTTGGAGCTCCTACAATGAGCAGTTCTTC.